This T cell receptor (beta chain) was documented in a study of blood T cell repertoires in COVID-19. Authors' analysis steps: For nucleated cells, counts were estimated from reference gene primer amplification. The table came from immunoSEQ multiplex PCR; TCRdb's copy has only in-frame clones and leaves some out. The DNA was the basis for D and trimming; V, J and clone size are from that table. The sample contains roughly 230,000 clones, around four fifths of which appear only once. In germline, CDR1 is MRHNA, CDR2 SNTAGT. The CDR3 extends over 15 amino acids. J gave up 2 bases and V 3 bases, and 4 bases lay outside the gene matches.

The receptor's source is a man aged 35 to 55 with active or convalescent COVID-19. V usage is TRBV6-4 and J usage is TRBJ2-3; the match to TRBD1 covers 8 bases. Sequencing was performed on peripheral blood. This CDR3 is CASSEIQGATDTQYF. The CDR3 region has the DNA TGTGCCAGCAGTGAAATCCAGGGGGCCACAGATACGCAGTATTTT.